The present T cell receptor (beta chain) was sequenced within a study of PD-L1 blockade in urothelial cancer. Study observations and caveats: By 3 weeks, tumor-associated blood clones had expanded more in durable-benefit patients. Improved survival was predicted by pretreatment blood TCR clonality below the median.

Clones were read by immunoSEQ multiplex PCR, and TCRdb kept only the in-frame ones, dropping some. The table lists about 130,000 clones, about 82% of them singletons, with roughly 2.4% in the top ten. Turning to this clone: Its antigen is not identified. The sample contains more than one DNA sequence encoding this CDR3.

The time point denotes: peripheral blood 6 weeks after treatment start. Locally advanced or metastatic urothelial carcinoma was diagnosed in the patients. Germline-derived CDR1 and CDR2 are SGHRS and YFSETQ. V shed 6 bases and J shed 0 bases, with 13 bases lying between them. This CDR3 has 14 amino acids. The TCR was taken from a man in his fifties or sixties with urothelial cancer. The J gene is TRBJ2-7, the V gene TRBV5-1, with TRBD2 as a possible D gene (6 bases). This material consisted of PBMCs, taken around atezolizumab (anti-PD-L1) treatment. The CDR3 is CASTRDSSSYEQYF. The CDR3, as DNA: TGCGCCAGCACCAGGGACTCGAGCTCCTACGAGCAGTACTTC.